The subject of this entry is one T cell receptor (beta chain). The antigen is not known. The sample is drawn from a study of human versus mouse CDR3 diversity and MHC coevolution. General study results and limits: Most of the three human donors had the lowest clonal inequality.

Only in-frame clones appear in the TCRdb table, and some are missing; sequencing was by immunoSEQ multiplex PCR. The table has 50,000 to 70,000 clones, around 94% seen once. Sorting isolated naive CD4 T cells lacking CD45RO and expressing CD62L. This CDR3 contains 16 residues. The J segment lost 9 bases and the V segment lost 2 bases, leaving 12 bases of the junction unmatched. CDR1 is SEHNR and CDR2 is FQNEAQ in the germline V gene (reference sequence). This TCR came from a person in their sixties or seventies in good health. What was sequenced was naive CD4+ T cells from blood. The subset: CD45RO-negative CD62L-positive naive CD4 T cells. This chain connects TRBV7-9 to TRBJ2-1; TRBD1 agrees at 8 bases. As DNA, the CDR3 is TGTGCCAGCAGCTTAAGCCGGACAGGGTATCTCCTTGAGCAGTTCTTC. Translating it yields CASSLSRTGYLLEQFF.